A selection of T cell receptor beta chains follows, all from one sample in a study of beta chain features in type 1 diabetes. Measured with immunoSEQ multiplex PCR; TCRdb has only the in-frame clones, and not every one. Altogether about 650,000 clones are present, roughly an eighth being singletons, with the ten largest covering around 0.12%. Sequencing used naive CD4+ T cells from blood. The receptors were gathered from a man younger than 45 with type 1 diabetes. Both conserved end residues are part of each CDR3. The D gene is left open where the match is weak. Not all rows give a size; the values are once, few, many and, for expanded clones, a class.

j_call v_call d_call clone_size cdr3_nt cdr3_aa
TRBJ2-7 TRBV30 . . TGTGCCTCCGATACCACCTACGAGCAGTACTTC CASDTTYEQYF
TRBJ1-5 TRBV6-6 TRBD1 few TGTGCCAGCAGTTTCACCGGGACCGGACAGGGTCCCCAGCATTTT CASSFTGTGQGPQHF
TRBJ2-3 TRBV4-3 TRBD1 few TGCGCCAGCAGCCAGGGACAGGGCCCTAGCACAGATACGCAGTATTTT CASSQGQGPSTDTQYF
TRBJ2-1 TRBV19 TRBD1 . TGTGCCAGCACCGGGACAGGGTTGATCGGTGAGCAGTTCTTC CASTGTGLIGEQFF
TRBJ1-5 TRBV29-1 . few TGCAGCGTTGCGGGCCGGGCGGATCAGCCCCAGCATTTT CSVAGRADQPQHF
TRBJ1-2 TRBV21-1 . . TGTGCCAGCAGCAAAGTGTTAAGGTCTTGCTATGGCTACACCTTC CASSKVLRSCYGYTF
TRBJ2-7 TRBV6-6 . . TGTGCCAGCAGTACGCCCGACTTTAGCTCCTACGAGCAGTACTTC CASSTPDFSSYEQYF
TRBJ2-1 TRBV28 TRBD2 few TGTGCCAGCCAACCAACGAGGACTAGCTTCGGTGATGAGCAGTTCTTC CASQPTRTSFGDEQFF
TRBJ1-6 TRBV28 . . TGTGCCAGCAGTTTATCCCCTCGGTTGGCAGGGCGGTCACCCCTCCACTTT CASSLSPRLAGRSPLHF
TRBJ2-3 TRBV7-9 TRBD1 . TGTGCCAGCAGCTTTCAGGGGGGCACAGATACGCAGTATTTT CASSFQGGTDTQYF
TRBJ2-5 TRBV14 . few TGTGCCAGCAGCCAAAGTCGAGAGACCCAGTACTTC CASSQSRETQYF
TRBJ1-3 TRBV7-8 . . TGTGCCAGCAGCTTAGCGGGCTGGGGAGGTGGAAACACCATATATTTT CASSLAGWGGGNTIYF
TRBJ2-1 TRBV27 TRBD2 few TGTGCCAGCAGTCCCCTAGGCGGGGGGGTCAATGAGCAGTTCTTC CASSPLGGGVNEQFF
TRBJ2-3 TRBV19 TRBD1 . TGTGCCAGTACCACAGGGGTAGATACGCAGTATTTT CASTTGVDTQYF
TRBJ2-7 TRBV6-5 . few TGTGCCAGCAGTTACGACACAGACTCCCCCTACGAGCAGTACTTC CASSYDTDSPYEQYF
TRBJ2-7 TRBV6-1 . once TGTGCCAGCACGGTCGGACAACTCTCCTACGAGCAGTACTTC CASTVGQLSYEQYF
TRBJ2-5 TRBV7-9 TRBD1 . TGTGCCAGCAGCTTCCCCGGCGGGACAGGGATGGAGACCCAGTACTTC CASSFPGGTGMETQYF
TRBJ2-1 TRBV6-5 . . TGTGCCAGCAGTTTCAAAAGGGGCCACAATGAGCAGTTCTTC CASSFKRGHNEQFF
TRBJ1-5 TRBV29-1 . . TGCAGCGTTGAGGGGCAGACCAATCAGCCCCAGCATTTT CSVEGQTNQPQHF
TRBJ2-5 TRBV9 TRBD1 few TGTGCCAGCAGCGCGCAGACAGGGAGACAAGAGACCCAGTACTTC CASSAQTGRQETQYF
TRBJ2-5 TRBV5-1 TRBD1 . TGCGCCAGCAGCTTGGGACAGGGCAAGGAGACCCAGTACTTC CASSLGQGKETQYF
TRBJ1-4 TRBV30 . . TGTGCCTGGAGTGTAGAGGGGGGGGAAAAACTGTTTTTT CAWSVEGGEKLFF
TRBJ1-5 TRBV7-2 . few TGTGCCAGCAGTTACCGGGACACCGATCAGCCCCAGCATTTT CASSYRDTDQPQHF
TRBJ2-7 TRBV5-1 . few TGCGCCAGCAGCCGGGAGGGACAGGGTATCTACGAGCAGTACTTC CASSREGQGIYEQYF
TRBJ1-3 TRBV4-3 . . TGCGCCAGCAGCCAAGGGTGGGAAAGCACCATATATTTT CASSQGWESTIYF
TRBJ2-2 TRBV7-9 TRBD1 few TGTGCCAGCAGCCACGTTTTGGGGACAGAGAACACCGGGGAGCTGTTTTTT CASSHVLGTENTGELFF
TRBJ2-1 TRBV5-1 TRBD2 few TGCGCCAGCAGCGGACTAGCGGGGGCTGGGAATGAGCAGTTCTTC CASSGLAGAGNEQFF
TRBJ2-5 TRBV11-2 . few TGTGCCAGCAGCCGGGGGGCCGGGGAGACCCAGTACTTC CASSRGAGETQYF
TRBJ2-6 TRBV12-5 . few TGTGCTAGTTCAGACTCTGGGGCCAACGTCCTGACTTTC CASSDSGANVLTF
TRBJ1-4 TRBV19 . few TGTGCCAGTAGTCAAGGAAGGACTAATGAAAAACTGTTTTTT CASSQGRTNEKLFF
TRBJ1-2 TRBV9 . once TGTGCCAGCAGCACCCAGAACAACTATGGCTACACCTTC CASSTQNNYGYTF
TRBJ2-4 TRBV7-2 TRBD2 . TGTGCCAGCAGCTTAGTTTCTAGCGGGGGAGCTGCCAAAAACATTCAGTACTTC CASSLVSSGGAAKNIQYF
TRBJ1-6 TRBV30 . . TGTGCCTGGACCTTATTGGGGAGGAGAGATAATTCACCCCTCCACTTT CAWTLLGRRDNSPLHF
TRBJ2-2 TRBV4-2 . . TGTGCCAGCAGCCAAGATAGTTCATACTCCACCGGGGAGCTGTTTTTT CASSQDSSYSTGELFF
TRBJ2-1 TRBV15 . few TGTGCCACCAGCAGAGATCGTCCGAGCTCCTACAATGAGCAGTTCTTC CATSRDRPSSYNEQFF
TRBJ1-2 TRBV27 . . TGTGCCAGCAGTTTTGTCCAGGCGGCTACGGGCTATGGCTACACCTTC CASSFVQAATGYGYTF
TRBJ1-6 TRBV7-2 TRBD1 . TGTGCCAGCAGCTTAGCGCGTGACAGGGGGAAGTCGAGCTCCTATAATTCACCCCTCCACTTT CASSLARDRGKSSSYNSPLHF
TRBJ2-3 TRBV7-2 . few TGTGCCAGCAGTCCGATGGGGGATACGCAGTATTTT CASSPMGDTQYF
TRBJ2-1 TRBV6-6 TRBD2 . TGTGCCAGCAGTTACGGTAGCGGGGGCCTTGGGGATGAGCAGTTCTTC CASSYGSGGLGDEQFF
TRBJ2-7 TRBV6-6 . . TGTGCCAGCAGTTACCCAGGAGGCGAGCAGTACTTC CASSYPGGEQYF
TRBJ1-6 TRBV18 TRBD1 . TGTGCCAGCTCACCACAGGGACAGGAGAATTCACCCCTCCACTTT CASSPQGQENSPLHF